Given below is one T cell receptor (beta chain) in context. The J segment lost 5 bases and the V segment lost 4 bases, leaving 5 bases of the junction unmatched. Germline-derived CDR1 and CDR2 are SGHRS and YFSETQ. This CDR3 is 13 amino acids long. This entry belongs to a study of CD8+ T cells in alopecia areata. Once RNA had been extracted, it was reverse transcribed into cDNA to act as the sequencing template. Sequenced by immunoSEQ multiplex PCR; TCRdb stores in-frame clones only, minus some. The table lists around 250,000 clones, approximately 61% of them singletons. The chain links TRBV5-1 to TRBJ2-5; 7 bases agree with TRBD1. The starting material was CD4+ T cells sorted from blood, obtained at week 0. The clonotype was recovered from a human donor with alopecia areata. CDR3 sequence (DNA): TGCGCCAGCAGCCAGACAGGGTCGGAGACCCAGTACTTC. This translates into CASSQTGSETQYF.